This TCR beta chain was identified in a study of cytomegalovirus exposure and HLA in healthy donors. PCR employed 60 Vbeta and 13 Jbeta primers. The method was immunoSEQ multiplex PCR; TCRdb's version includes in-frame clones alone and lacks a portion of them. Among around 180,000 clones, around 78% were seen once, and the ten largest hold about 13%. CDR1 and CDR2 from the germline V gene are MNHEY and SVGAGI. The CDR3 runs to 12 residues. V lost 7 bases and J 5 bases, leaving 11 bases between the germline ends. Donors consisted of healthy bone marrow donors. The sample holds one count of this clone. What it recognizes is unknown. Points from the study as a whole: Common viral pathogens (according to a later analysis) appeared linked to several of the most significant clusters. Later analysis identified 17,000 or so TCR beta sequences associated with HLA alleles, using a false discovery rate threshold of 0.05.

Sequencing used PBMCs. The TCR comes from a woman aged 50 to 60 in good health and CMV-seropositive. The chain joins TRBV6-5 to TRBJ1-1; D uncertain. For the CDR3, the DNA is TGTGCCAGCATTAACCCGGGAACTGAAGCTTTCTTT. It is translated as CASINPGTEAFF.